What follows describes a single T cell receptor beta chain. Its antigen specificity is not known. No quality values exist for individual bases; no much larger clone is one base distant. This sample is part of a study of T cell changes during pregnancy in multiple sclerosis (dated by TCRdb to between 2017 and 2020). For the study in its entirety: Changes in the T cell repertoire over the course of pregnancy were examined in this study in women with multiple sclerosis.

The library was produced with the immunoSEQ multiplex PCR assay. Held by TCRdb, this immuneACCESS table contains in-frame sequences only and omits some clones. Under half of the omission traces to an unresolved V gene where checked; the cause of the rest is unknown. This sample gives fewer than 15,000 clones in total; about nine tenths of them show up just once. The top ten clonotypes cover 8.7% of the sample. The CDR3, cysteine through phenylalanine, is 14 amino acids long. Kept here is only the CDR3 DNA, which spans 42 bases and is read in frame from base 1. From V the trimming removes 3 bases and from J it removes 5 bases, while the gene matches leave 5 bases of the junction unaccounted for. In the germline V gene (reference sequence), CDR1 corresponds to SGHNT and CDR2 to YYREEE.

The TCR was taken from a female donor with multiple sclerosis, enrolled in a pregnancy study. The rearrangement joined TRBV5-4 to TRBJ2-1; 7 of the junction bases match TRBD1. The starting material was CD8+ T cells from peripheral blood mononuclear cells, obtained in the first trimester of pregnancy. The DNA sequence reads TGTGCCAGCAGCTGGGACAGACAAAACAATGAGCAGTTCTTC. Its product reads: CASSWDRQNNEQFF.